This is a list of T cell receptor beta chains from one sample in a study of regulatory T cells in long-lasting Graves disease. TCRdb re-analysed the multiplex PCR reads in MiXCR, keeping a single row per CDR3 protein. Of about 380,000 distinct CDR3 sequences listed, around a sixth are singletons. The sample here was peripheral blood mononuclear cells (PBMCs), taken at new diagnosis, from a patient treated with antithyroid drugs. These receptors were obtained from a female donor with Graves disease. The CDR3 runs from the conserved cysteine through the conserved F or W. Each record gives: D gene, J gene, V gene, CDR3 protein. A D gene is named only where the DNA matches it firmly.

D: TRBD1; J: TRBJ1-2; V: TRBV7-2; CDR3: CASSSITGDGYTF
D: NA; J: TRBJ1-1; V: TRBV4-1; CDR3: CASSQGGIGAGKNTEAFF
D: NA; J: TRBJ2-3; V: TRBV24-1; CDR3: CATSGASTDTQYF
D: NA; J: TRBJ2-3; V: TRBV10-3; CDR3: CATLSPSTDTQYF
D: TRBD2; J: TRBJ2-3; V: TRBV4-2; CDR3: CASSQDQSGGAGDTQYF
D: TRBD1; J: TRBJ2-7; V: TRBV6-1; CDR3: CATVRDMTGTGFSYEQYF
D: TRBD2; J: TRBJ2-7; V: TRBV27; CDR3: CASSQRVAGGVGEQYF
D: NA; J: TRBJ1-6; V: TRBV11-2; CDR3: CASSLVRSSYNSPLHF
D: TRBD1; J: TRBJ1-1; V: TRBV4-1; CDR3: CVSSQAQGVTEAFF
D: TRBD2; J: TRBJ2-5; V: TRBV2; CDR3: CASSETALAGETQYF
D: NA; J: TRBJ2-5; V: TRBV30; CDR3: CAWSAGATQYF
D: NA; J: TRBJ1-5; V: TRBV20-1; CDR3: CSALPRGINQPQHF
D: NA; J: TRBJ1-6; V: TRBV3-1; CDR3: CASSQMRDSPLHF
D: TRBD1; J: TRBJ2-7; V: TRBV27; CDR3: CASSSTGGEQYF
D: NA; J: TRBJ1-5; V: TRBV20-1; CDR3: CSATDSGARYNQPQHF
D: NA; J: TRBJ1-1; V: TRBV3-1; CDR3: CASSQDSFYFYTEVFF
D: NA; J: TRBJ2-7; V: TRBV3-1; CDR3: CASSQGPSVGYF
D: NA; J: TRBJ1-6; V: TRBV28; CDR3: CASSLSGPNSPLHF
D: NA; J: TRBJ2-3; V: TRBV4-1; CDR3: CASSQQEVDTQYF